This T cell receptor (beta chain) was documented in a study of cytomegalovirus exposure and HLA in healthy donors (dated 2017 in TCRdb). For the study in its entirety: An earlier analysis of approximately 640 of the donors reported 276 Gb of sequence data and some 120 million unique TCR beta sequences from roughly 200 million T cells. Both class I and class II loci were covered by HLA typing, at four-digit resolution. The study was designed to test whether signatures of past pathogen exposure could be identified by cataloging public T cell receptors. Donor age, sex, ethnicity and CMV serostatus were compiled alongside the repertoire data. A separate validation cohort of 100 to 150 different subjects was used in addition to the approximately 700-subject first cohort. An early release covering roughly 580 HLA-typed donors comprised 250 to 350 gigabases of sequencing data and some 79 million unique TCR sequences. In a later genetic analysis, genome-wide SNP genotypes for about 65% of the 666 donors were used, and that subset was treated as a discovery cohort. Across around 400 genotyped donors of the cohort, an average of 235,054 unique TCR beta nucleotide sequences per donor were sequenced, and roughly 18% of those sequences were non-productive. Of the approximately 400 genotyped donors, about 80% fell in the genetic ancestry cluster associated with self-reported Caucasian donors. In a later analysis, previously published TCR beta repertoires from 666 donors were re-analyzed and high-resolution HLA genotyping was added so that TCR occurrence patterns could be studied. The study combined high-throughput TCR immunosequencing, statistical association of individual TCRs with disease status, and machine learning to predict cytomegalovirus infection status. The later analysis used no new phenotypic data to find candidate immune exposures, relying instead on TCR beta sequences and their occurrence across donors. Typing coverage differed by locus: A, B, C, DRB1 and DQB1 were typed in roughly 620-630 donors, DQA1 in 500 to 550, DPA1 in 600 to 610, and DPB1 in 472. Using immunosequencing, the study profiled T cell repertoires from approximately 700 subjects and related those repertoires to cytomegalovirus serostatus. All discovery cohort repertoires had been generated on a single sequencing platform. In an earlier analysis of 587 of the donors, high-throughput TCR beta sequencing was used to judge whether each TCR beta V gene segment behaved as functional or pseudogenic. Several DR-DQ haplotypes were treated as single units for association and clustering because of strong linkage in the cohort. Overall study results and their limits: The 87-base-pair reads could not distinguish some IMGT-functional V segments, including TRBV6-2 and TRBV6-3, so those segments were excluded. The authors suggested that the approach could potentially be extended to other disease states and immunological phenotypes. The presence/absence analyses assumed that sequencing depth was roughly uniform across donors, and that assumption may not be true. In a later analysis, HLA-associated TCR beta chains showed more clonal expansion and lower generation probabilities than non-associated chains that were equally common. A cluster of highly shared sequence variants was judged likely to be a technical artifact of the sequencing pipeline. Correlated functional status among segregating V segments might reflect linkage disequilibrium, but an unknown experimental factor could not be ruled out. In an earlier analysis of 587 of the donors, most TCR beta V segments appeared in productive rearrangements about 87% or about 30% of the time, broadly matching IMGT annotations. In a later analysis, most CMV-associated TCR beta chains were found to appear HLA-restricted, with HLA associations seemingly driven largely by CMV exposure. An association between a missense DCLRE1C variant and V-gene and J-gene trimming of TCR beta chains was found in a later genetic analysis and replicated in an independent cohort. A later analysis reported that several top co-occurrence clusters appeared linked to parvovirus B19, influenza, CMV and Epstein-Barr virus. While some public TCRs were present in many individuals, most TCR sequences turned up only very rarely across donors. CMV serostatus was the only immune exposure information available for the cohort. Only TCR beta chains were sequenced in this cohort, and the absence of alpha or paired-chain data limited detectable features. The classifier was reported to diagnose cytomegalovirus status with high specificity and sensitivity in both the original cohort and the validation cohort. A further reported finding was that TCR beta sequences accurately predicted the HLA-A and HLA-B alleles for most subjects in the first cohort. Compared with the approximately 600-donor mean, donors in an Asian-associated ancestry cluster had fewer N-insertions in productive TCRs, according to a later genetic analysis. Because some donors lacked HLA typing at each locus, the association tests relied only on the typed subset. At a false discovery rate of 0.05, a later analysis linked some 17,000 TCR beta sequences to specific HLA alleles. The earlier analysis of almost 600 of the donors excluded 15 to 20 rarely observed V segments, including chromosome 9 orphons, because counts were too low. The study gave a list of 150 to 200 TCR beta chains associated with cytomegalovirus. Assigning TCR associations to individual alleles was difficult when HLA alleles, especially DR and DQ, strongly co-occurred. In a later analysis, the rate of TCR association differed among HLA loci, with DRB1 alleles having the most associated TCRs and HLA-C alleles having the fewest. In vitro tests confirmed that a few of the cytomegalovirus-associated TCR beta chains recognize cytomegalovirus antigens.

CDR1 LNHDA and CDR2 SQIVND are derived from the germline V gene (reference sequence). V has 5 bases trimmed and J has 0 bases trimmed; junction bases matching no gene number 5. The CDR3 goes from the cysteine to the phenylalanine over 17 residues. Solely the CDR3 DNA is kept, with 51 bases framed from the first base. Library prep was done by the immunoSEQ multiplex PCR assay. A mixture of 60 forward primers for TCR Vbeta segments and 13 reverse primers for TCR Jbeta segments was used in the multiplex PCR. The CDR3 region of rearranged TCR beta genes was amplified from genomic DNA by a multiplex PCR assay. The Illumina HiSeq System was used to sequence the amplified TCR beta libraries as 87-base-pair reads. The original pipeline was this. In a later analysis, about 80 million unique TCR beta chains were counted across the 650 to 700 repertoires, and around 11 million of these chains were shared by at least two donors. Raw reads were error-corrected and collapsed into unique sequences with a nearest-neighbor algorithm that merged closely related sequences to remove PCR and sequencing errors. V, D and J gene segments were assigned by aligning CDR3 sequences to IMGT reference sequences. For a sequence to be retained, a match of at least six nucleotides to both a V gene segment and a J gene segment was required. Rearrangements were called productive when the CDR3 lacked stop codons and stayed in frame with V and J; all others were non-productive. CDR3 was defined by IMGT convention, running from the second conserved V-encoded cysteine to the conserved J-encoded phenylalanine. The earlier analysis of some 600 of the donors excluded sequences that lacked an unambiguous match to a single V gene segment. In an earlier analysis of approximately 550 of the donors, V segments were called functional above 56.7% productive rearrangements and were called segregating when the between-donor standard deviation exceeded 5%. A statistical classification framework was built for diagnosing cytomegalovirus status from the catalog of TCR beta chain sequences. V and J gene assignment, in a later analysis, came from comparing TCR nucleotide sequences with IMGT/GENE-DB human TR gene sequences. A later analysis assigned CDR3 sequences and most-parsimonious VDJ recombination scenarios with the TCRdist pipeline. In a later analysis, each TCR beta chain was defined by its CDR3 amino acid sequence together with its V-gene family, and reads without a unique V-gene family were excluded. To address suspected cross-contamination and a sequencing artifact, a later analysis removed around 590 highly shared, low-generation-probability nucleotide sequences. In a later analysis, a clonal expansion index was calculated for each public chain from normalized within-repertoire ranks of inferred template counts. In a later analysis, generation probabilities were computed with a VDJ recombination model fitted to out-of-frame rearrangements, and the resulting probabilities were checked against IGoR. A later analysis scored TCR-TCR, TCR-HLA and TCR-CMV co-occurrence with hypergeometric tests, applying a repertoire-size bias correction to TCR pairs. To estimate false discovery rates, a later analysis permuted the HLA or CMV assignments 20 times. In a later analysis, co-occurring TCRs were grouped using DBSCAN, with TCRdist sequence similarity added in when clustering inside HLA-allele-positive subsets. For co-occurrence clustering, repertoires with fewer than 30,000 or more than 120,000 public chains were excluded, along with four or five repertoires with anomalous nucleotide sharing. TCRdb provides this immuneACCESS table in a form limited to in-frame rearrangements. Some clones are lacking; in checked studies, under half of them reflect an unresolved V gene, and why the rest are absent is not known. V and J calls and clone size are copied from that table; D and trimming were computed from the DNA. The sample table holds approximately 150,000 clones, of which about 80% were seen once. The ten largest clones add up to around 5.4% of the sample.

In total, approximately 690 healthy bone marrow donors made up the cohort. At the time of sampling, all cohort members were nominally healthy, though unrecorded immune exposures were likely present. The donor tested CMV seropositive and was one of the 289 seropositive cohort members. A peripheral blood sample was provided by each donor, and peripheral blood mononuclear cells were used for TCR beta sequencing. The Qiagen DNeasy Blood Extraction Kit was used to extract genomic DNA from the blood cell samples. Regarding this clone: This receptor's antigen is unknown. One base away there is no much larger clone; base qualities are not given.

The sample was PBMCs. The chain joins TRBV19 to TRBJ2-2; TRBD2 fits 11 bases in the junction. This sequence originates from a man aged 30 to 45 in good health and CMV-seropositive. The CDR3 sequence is CASSVRLAGTNTGELFF. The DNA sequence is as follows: TGTGCCAGTAGTGTTCGACTAGCGGGGACGAACACCGGGGAGCTGTTTTTT.